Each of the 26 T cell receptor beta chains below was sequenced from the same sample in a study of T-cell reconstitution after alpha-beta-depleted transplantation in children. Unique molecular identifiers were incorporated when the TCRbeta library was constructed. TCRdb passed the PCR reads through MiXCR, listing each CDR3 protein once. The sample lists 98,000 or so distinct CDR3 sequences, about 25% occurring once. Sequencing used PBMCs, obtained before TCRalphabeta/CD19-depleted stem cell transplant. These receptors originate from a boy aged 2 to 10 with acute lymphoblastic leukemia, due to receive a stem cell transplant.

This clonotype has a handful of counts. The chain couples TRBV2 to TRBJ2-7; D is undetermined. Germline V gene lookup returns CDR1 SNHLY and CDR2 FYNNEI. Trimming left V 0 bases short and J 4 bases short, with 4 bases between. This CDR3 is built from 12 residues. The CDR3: CASSEAPYEQYF. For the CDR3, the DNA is TGTGCCAGCAGTGAAGCTCCTTACGAGCAGTACTTC.

CDR3 nucleotide sequence: TGTGCCAGCAGTATACAGGGCCGAGAGACCCAGTACTTC. This sequence encodes CASSIQGRETQYF. V usage is TRBV12-3 or TRBV12-4 and J usage is TRBJ2-5; the D gene is possibly TRBD1 (6 bases). V lost 5 bases and J lost 4, with 11 bases in between. The length of the CDR3 is 13 residues.

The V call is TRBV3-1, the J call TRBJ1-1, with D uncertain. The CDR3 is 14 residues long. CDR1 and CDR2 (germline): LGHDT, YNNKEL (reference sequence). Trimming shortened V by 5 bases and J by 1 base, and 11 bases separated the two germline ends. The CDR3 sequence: CASSVSTQNTEAFF. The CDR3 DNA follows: TGTGCCAGCAGCGTCAGTACACAGAACACTGAAGCTTTCTTT.

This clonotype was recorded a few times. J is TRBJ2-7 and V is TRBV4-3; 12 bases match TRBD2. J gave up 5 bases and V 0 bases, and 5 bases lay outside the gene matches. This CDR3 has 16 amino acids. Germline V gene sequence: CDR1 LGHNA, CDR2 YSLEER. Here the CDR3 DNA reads TGCGCCAGCAGCCAAGAGTCGACTAGCGGGAGTAACGAGCAGTACTTC. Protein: CASSQESTSGSNEQYF.

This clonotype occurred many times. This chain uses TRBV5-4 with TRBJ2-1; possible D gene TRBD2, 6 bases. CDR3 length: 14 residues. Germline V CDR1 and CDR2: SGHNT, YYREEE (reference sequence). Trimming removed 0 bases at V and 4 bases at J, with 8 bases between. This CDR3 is CASSLAEGYNEQFF. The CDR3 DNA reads TGTGCCAGCAGCTTGGCGGAGGGGTACAATGAGCAGTTCTTC. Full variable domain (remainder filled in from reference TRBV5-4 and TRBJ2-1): ETGVTQSPTHLIKTRGQQVTLRCSSQSGHNTVSWYQQALGQGPQFIFQYYREEENGRGNFPPRFSGLQFPNYSSELNVNALELDDSALYLCASSLAEGYNEQFFGPGTRLTVL.

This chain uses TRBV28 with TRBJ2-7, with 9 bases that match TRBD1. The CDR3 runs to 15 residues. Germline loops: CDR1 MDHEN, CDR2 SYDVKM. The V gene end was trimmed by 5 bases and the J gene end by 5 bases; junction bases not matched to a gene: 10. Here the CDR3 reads CASSPTSDRGHEQYF. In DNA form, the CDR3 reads TGTGCCAGCAGTCCAACCTCGGACAGGGGTCACGAGCAGTACTTC.

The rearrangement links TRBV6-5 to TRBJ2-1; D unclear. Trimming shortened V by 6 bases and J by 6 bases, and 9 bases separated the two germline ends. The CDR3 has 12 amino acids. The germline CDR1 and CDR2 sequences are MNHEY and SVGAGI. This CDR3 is CASSRTPNEQFF. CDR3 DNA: TGTGCCAGCAGCCGCACCCCCAATGAGCAGTTCTTC.

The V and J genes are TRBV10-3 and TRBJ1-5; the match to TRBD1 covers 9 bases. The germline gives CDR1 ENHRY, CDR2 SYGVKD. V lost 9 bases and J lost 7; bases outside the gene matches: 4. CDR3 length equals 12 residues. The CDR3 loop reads CAIGQGSQPQHF. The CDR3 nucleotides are TGTGCCATTGGACAGGGGAGCCAGCCCCAGCATTTT.

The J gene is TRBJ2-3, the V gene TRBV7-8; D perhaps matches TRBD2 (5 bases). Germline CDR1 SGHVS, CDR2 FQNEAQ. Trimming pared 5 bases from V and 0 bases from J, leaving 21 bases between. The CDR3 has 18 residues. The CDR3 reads CASSPRLSGVTSTDTQYF. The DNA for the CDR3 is TGTGCCAGCAGCCCCCGGTTAAGCGGAGTTACTAGCACAGATACGCAGTATTTT. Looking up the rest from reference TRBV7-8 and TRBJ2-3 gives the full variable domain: GAGVSQSPRYKVAKRGQDVALRCDPISGHVSLFWYQQALGQGPEFLTYFQNEAQLDKSGLPSDRFFAERPEGSVSTLKIQRTQQEDSAVYLCASSPRLSGVTSTDTQYFGPGTRLTVL.

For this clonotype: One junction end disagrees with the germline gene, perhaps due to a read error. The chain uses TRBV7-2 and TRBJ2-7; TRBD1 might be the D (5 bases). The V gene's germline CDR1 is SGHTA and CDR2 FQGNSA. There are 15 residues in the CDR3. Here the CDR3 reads CASSPAAGSSYEQSF. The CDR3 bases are TGTGCCAGCAGCCCGGCGGCAGGGTCGTCCTACGAGCAGTCCTTC.

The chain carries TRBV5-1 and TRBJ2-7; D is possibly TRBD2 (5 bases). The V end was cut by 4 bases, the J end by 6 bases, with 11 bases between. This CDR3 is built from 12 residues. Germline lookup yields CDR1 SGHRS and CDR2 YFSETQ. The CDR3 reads CASSRSGVEQYF. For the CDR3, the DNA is TGCGCCAGCAGCCGAAGCGGAGTCGAGCAGTACTTC.

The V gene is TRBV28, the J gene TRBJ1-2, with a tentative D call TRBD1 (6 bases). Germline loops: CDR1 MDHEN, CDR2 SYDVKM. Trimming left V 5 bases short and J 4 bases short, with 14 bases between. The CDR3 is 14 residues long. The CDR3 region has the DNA TGTGCCAGCAGTCTCCCACAGGGCTCCTATGGCTACACCTTC. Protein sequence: CASSLPQGSYGYTF.

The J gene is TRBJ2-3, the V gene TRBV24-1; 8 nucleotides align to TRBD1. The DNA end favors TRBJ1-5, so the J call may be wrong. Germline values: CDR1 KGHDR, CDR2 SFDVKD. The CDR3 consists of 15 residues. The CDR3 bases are TGTGCCACCAGTGGGCAGGGGGCCCTCACAGATACGCAGCATTTT. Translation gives CATSGQGALTDTQHF.

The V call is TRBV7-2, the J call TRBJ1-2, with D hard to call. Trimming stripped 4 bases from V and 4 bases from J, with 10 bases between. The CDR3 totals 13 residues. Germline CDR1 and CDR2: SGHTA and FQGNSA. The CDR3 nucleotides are TGTGCCAGCAGCTCGAACCTATTCTATGGCTACACCTTC. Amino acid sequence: CASSSNLFYGYTF.

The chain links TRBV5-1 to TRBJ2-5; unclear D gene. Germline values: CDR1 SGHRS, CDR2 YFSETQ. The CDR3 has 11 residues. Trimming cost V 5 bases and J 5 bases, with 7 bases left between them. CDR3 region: CASSMGETQYF. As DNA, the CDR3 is TGCGCCAGCAGTATGGGGGAGACCCAGTACTTC.

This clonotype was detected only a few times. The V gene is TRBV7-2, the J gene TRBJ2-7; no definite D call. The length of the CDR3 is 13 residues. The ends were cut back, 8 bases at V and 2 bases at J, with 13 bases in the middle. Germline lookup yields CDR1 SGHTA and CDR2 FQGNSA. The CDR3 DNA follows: TGTGCCAGCGGCGCTCTAGGGACCTACGAGCAGTACTTC. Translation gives CASGALGTYEQYF.

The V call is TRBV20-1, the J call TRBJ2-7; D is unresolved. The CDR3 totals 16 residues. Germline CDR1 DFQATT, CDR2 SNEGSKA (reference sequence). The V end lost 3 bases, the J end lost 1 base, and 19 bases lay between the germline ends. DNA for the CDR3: TGCAGTGCTAGCCGTCCTAGGCGGAGAGGTTCCTACGAGCAGTACTTC. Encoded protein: CSASRPRRRGSYEQYF.

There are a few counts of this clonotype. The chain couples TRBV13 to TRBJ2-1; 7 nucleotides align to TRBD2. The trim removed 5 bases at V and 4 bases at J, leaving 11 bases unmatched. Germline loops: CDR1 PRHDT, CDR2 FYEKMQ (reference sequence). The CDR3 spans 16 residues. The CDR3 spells CASSPYGGGPYNEQFF. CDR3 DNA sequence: TGTGCCAGCAGCCCCTATGGGGGAGGGCCGTACAATGAGCAGTTCTTC.

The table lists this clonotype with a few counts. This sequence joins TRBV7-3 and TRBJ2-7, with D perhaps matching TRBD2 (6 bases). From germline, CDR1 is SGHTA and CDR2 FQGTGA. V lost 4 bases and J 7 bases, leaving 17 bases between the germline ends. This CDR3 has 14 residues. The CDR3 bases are TGTGCCAGCAGCTCGGGGCAGGTGGCGGGAGAGCAGTACTTC. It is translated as CASSSGQVAGEQYF. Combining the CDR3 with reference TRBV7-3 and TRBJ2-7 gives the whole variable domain GAGVSQTPSNKVTEKGKYVELRCDPISGHTALYWYRQSLGQGPEFLIYFQGTGAADDSGLPNDRFFAVRPEGSVSTLKIQRTERGDSAVYLCASSSGQVAGEQYFGPGTRLTVT.

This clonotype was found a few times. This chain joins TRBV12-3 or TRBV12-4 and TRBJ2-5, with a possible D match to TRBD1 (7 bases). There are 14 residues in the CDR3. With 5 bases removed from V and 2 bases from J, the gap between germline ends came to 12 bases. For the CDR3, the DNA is TGTGCCAGCAGTGCGGGACAGTCACAAGAGACCCAGTACTTC. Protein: CASSAGQSQETQYF.

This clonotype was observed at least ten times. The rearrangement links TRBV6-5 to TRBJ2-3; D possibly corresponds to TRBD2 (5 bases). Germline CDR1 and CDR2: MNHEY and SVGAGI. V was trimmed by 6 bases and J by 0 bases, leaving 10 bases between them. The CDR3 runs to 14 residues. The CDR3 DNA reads TGTGCCAGCAGCTACCGGACTAGCACAGATACGCAGTATTTT. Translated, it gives CASSYRTSTDTQYF.

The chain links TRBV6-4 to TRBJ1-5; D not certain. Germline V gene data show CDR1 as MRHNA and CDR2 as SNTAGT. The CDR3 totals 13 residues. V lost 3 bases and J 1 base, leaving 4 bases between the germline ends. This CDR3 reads CASSEGSNQPQHF. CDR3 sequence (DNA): TGTGCCAGCAGTGAGGGAAGCAATCAGCCCCAGCATTTT.

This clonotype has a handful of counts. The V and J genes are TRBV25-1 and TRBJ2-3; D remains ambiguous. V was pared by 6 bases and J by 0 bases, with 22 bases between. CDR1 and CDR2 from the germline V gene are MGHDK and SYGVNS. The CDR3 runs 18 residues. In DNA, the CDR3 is TGTGCCAGCAGACCACCTATCCCAGACAAGTCTAGCACAGATACGCAGTATTTT. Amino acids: CASRPPIPDKSSTDTQYF. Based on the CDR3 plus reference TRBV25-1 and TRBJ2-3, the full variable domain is EADIYQTPRYLVIGTGKKITLECSQTMGHDKMYWYQQDPGMELHLIHYSYGVNSTEKGDLSSESTVSRIRTEHFPLTLESARPSHTSQYLCASRPPIPDKSSTDTQYFGPGTRLTVL.

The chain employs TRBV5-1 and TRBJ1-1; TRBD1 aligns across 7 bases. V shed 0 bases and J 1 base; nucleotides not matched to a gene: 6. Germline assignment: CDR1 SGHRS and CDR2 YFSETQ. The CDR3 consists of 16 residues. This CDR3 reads CASSLGPGQRNTEAFF. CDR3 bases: TGCGCCAGCAGCTTGGGGCCGGGACAGAGGAACACTGAAGCTTTCTTT.

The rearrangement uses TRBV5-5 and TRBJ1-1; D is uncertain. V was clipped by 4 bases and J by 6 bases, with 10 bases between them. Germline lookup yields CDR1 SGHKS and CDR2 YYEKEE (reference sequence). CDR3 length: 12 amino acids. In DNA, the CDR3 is TGTGCCAGCAGCCCCTTGGCGGCTGAAGCTTTCTTT. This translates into CASSPLAAEAFF.

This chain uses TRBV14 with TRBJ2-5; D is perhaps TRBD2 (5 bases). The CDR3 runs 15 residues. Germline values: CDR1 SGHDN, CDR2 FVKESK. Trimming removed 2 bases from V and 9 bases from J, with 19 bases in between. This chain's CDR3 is CASSQTETIRRAQYF. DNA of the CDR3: TGTGCCAGCAGCCAAACCGAGACCATCCGGCGGGCCCAGTACTTC.